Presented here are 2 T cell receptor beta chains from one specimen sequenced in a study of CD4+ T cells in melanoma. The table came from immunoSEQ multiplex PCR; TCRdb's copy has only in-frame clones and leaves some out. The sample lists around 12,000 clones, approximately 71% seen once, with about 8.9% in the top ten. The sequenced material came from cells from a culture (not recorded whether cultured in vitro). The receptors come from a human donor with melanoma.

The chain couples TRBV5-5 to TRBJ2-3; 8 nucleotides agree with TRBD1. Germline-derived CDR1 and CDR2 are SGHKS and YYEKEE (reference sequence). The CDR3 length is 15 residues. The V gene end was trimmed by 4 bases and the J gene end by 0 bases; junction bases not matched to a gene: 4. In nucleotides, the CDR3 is TGTGCCAGCAGCGAAAACAGGGGGAGCACAGATACGCAGTATTTT. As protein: CASSENRGSTDTQYF.

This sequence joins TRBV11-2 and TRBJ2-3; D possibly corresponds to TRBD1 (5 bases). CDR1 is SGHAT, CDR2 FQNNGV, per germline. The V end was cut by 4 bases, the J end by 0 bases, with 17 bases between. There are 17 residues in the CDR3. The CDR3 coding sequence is TGTGCCAGCAGCTCCTTGGGGCCTATAACTAGCACAGATACGCAGTATTTT. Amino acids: CASSSLGPITSTDTQYF.